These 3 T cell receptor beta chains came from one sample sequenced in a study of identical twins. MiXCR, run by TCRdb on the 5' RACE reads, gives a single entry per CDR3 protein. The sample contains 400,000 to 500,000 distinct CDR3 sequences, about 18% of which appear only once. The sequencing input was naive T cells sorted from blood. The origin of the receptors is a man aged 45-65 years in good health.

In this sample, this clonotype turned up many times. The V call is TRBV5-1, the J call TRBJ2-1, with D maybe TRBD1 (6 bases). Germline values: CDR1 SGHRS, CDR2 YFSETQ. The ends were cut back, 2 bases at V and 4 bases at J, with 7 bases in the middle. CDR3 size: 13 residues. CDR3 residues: CASSFQGYNEQFF. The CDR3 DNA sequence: TGCGCCAGCAGCTTCCAGGGGTACAATGAGCAGTTCTTC.

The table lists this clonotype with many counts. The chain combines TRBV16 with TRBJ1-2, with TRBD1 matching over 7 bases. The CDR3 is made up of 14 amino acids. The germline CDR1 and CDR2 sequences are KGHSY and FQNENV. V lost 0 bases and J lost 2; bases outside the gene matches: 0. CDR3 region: CASSQSTGNYGYTF. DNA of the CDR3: TGTGCCAGCAGCCAATCGACAGGGAACTATGGCTACACCTTC.

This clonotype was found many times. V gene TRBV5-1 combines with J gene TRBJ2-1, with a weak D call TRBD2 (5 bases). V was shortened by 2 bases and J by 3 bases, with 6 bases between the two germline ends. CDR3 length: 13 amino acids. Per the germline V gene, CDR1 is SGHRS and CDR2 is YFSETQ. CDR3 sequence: CASSFGDYNEQFF. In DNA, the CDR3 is TGCGCCAGCAGCTTCGGGGACTACAATGAGCAGTTCTTC.